This entry is about one T cell receptor beta chain. Its specificity is not known. The data originate from a study of cytomegalovirus exposure and HLA in healthy donors. Study results and limitations: Information on immune exposure was restricted to one variable (CMV serostatus).

With 60 Vbeta and 13 Jbeta primers, the PCR was carried out. Some clones are missing from TCRdb's copy, which holds only in-frame ones; the method was immunoSEQ multiplex PCR. The table includes over 150,000 clones, about four fifths detected once. The CDR3 is made up of 14 amino acids. Germline-derived CDR1 and CDR2 are MDHEN and SYDVKM. Trimming shortened V by 5 bases and J by 4 bases, and 14 bases separated the two germline ends. This receptor was obtained from a woman aged 50 to 65 in good health and CMV-seropositive. This sequence joins TRBV28 and TRBJ1-2; no reliable D call. Source material: PBMCs. The DNA of the CDR3 is TGTGCCAGCAGTCTCGGGGTCGGAGGCTATGGCTACACCTTC. Amino acids: CASSLGVGGYGYTF.